The 28 T cell receptor beta chains below come from one sample, sequenced in a study of beta chain features in type 1 diabetes (dated by TCRdb to about 2018). Beyond this particular receptor, the publication reports: Type 1 diabetes patients showed a moderate but significant shortening of TCRB CDR3 length in all four CD4+ subsets.

The library came from the immunoSEQ multiplex PCR assay. The entire isolated RNA was reverse transcribed using the High Capacity cDNA Reverse Transcription Kit, and thus expressed TCRB transcripts were sequenced. Not all clones reach the TCRdb copy of this immuneACCESS table, which keeps in-frame sequences only. Checked studies attribute under half of the gap to unresolved V genes and leave the rest unexplained. The sample table shows over 200,000 clones, and about a tenth are seen once. Of the sample, over 0.015% is held by the ten largest clones. No antigen has been identified for these receptors. The specimen was naive CD4+ T cells from blood. The cell subset or site label for this specimen denotes: true naive CD4+ T cells. These receptors were taken from a man in his thirties or forties with type 1 diabetes.

This clone was recorded a few times. At one end, the junction sequence differs from germline, possibly due to a read error. This chain connects TRBV7-2 to TRBJ1-2; 7 positions agree with TRBD1. Germline V lookup: CDR1 SGHTA, CDR2 FQGNSA. This CDR3 region has 12 residues. The CDR3 loop is CASSFRDSRKSF. CDR3 DNA: TGTGCCAGCAGTTTTAGGGACAGCCGAAAATCCTTC.

This clone was detected only a few times. The chain links TRBV29-1 to TRBJ1-1, with D uncertain. Germline CDR1 is SQVTM and CDR2 is ANQGSEA. The CDR3 spans 10 residues. The V gene lost 7 bases and the J gene lost 4 bases, with 7 bases spanning the gap. The CDR3 DNA reads TGCAGCGCTTACTCCACTGAAGCTTTCTTT. Protein sequence: CSAYSTEAFF.

This clone has more than one count but fewer than ten. The CDR3 nucleotides read TGTGCCAGCAGTAATAGGGGGTCCGCGCAGTTCTTC. Protein: CASSNRGSAQFF. The gene calls are TRBV6-5 and TRBJ2-1, with D possibly being TRBD1 (6 bases). The CDR3 has 12 residues. CDR1 is MNHEY, CDR2 SVGAGI, per germline. Between the trimmed V and J ends, which lost 5 bases and 12 bases, there was a span of 14 bases.

This chain links TRBV5-1 with TRBJ2-2, with D uncertain. The CDR3 length is 14 residues. The germline CDR1 and CDR2 sequences are SGHRS and YFSETQ. V gave up 5 bases and J gave up 6 bases, with 14 bases separating them. CDR3 DNA sequence: TGCGCCAGCAGTGAACAAGTCGAAGCCGGGGAGCTGTTTTTT. Translation: CASSEQVEAGELFF. Complete variable domain (other parts from reference TRBV5-1 and TRBJ2-2): KAGVTQTPRYLIKTRGQQVTLSCSPISGHRSVSWYQQTPGQGLQFLFEYFSETQRNKGNFPGRFSGRQFSNSRSEMNVSTLELGDSALYLCASSEQVEAGELFFGEGSRLTVL.

This clone came up a few times. The J gene is TRBJ2-7, the V gene TRBV18; D unclear. Per the germline V gene, CDR1 is KGHSH and CDR2 is LQKENI. This CDR3 is built from 14 residues. Trimming took off 3 bases at V and 3 bases at J, with 12 bases between the two ends. The CDR3 nucleotides read TGTGCCAGCTCACCTGGTGACACTTACTACGAGCAGTACTTC. Its translation: CASSPGDTYYEQYF. Full variable domain (missing parts from reference TRBV18 and TRBJ2-7): NAGVMQNPRHLVRRRGQEARLRCSPMKGHSHVYWYRQLPEEGLKFMVYLQKENIIDESGMPKERFSAEFPKEGPSILRIQQVVRGDSAAYFCASSPGDTYYEQYFGPGTRLTVT.

The CDR3 loop is CASSIDSTVYGYTF. CDR3 coding DNA: TGTGCCAGTAGTATAGATTCGACAGTCTATGGCTACACCTTC. The chain employs TRBV19 and TRBJ1-2; the D gene is possibly TRBD1 (5 bases). This CDR3 is 14 amino acids long. CDR1 LNHDA and CDR2 SQIVND come from the germline V gene (reference sequence). Between the trimmed V and J ends, which lost 0 bases and 4 bases, there was a span of 9 bases.

The rearrangement uses TRBV19 and TRBJ1-4; no reliable D call. Trimming removed 6 bases from V and 6 bases from J, with 17 bases in between. Germline-derived CDR1 and CDR2 are LNHDA and SQIVND (reference sequence). The CDR3 contains 15 residues. Here the CDR3 reads CASSPRGETYEKLFF. The CDR3 nucleotides are TGTGCCAGTAGCCCCCGTGGAGAGACCTATGAAAAACTGTTTTTT.

This clone was detected a few times. V and J are TRBV9 and TRBJ1-3, with D uncertain. This CDR3 is built from 16 residues. V dropped 0 bases and J dropped 0 bases, with 10 bases sitting between them. CDR1 and CDR2 (germline): SGDLS, YYNGEE. Here the CDR3 DNA reads TGTGCCAGCAGCGTAGCAGGCAGAAACTCTGGAAACACCATATATTTT. Amino acid sequence: CASSVAGRNSGNTIYF.

V is TRBV7-2 and J is TRBJ2-5; 8 nucleotides align to TRBD2. The germline V gene has CDR1 SGHTA and CDR2 FQGNSA. The CDR3 covers 16 residues. The J segment lost 5 bases and the V segment lost 0 bases, leaving 8 bases of the junction unmatched. The CDR3 protein is CASSLAGTRVGETQYF. The CDR3 nucleotides are TGTGCCAGCAGCTTAGCTGGGACTAGAGTGGGGGAGACCCAGTACTTC.

V is TRBV28 and J is TRBJ1-2, with TRBD1 matching over 8 bases. With V trimmed by 4 bases and J by 7 bases, 2 bases remained unmatched. CDR1 and CDR2 from the germline V gene are MDHEN and SYDVKM. The CDR3 is 12 residues long. Here the CDR3 DNA reads TGTGCCAGCAGTTCGGACAGGGTTGGCTACACCTTC. Its translation is CASSSDRVGYTF.

This clone turned up a few times. The chain uses TRBV19 and TRBJ1-5, with no clear D. V shed 4 bases and J shed 1 base, with 5 bases lying between them. CDR1 and CDR2 (germline): LNHDA, SQIVND (reference sequence). The CDR3 spans 13 residues. CDR3 loop: CASSRQSNQPQHF. Here the CDR3 DNA reads TGTGCCAGTAGTAGGCAGAGCAATCAGCCCCAGCATTTT.

Turning to this clone: At one of its ends the junction is not consistent with the germline gene, which may arise from a read error. This chain connects TRBV6-5 to TRBJ2-5; TRBD2 is a possible D gene (6 bases). The CDR3 extends over 13 amino acids. Germline V gene data show CDR1 as MNHEY and CDR2 as SVGAGI. CDR3 nucleotides: TGTGCCATCAGTGAGTCGACTAGTGAGACCCAGTACTTC. Its translation: CAISESTSETQYF.

The chain uses TRBV15 and TRBJ1-5; D unresolved. The CDR3 length is 12 residues. Germline CDR1 and CDR2: LNHNV and YYDKDF (reference sequence). Trimming pared 3 bases from V and 9 bases from J, leaving 9 bases between. The CDR3: CATSSRGGPQHF. The DNA for the CDR3 is TGTGCCACCAGCAGTCGCGGAGGGCCCCAGCATTTT.

This clone was counted between two and nine times. V is TRBV9 and J is TRBJ1-1, with 8 bases lining up with TRBD1. The germline V gene encodes CDR1 SGDLS and CDR2 YYNGEE. Trimming removed 2 bases from V and 4 bases from J; junction bases left unmatched: 7. The CDR3 sequence is 15 residues long. This CDR3 is CASSVGGTGVTEAFF. In nucleotides, the CDR3 is TGTGCCAGCAGCGTGGGGGGGACAGGCGTCACTGAAGCTTTCTTT.

This chain connects TRBV19 to TRBJ2-3; D is possibly TRBD2 (7 bases). Germline V gene sequence: CDR1 LNHDA, CDR2 SQIVND (reference sequence). The germline V and J ends were trimmed by 1 base and 6 bases, with 17 bases remaining between them. The CDR3 has 16 residues. This CDR3 is CASSIAGGPTIDTQYF. In DNA, the CDR3 is TGTGCCAGTAGTATAGCGGGGGGCCCCACTATCGATACGCAGTATTTT.

As to this clone: The same CDR3 arises from other DNA sequences in this sample as well. V and J are TRBV12-5 and TRBJ2-7; TRBD1 aligns across 10 bases. The V gene end was trimmed by 6 bases and the J gene end by 4 bases; junction bases not matched to a gene: 6. The CDR3 is 14 residues long. The germline V gene encodes CDR1 LGHNT and CDR2 FRNRAP. The CDR3 DNA sequence: TGTGCTAGTGGCCCAGGACAGGGGGTGTACGAGCAGTACTTC. Its protein product is CASGPGQGVYEQYF.

DNA for the CDR3: TGTGCCTGGATAGGGGAGGGTCGGGCATTAGATACGCAGTATTTT. Translation gives CAWIGEGRALDTQYF. V is TRBV30 and J is TRBJ2-3; 7 bases are a match to TRBD2. The CDR3 totals 15 residues. Unmatched junction bases numbered 12, after V lost 4 bases and J lost 5 bases. Per the germline V gene, CDR1 is GTSNPN and CDR2 is SVGIG (reference sequence).

This sequence joins TRBV27 and TRBJ1-6; D possibly corresponds to TRBD1 (6 bases). The CDR3 extends over 16 amino acids. Germline V gene sequence: CDR1 MNHEY, CDR2 SMNVEV (reference sequence). V shed 5 bases and J shed 2 bases, with 13 bases lying between them. This CDR3 is CASSRDTDTYNSPLHF. CDR3 bases: TGTGCCAGCAGTCGGGACACAGACACCTATAATTCACCCCTCCACTTT.

This clone showed up just a few times. The rearrangement uses TRBV5-4 and TRBJ2-1; TRBD2 might be the D (6 bases). V was clipped by 0 bases and J by 6 bases, with 10 bases between them. In germline, CDR1 is SGHNT, CDR2 YYREEE (reference sequence). This CDR3 has 14 residues. CDR3 nucleotides: TGTGCCAGCAGCTTGGACACGGAGGGCAATGAGCAGTTCTTC. Its translation is CASSLDTEGNEQFF.

This clone was seen only a few times. This chain connects TRBV18 to TRBJ1-2; no clear D. CDR1 and CDR2 (germline): KGHSH, LQKENI. V lost 2 bases, J lost 8 bases, and 12 bases lay in between. The CDR3 has 13 residues. CDR3 DNA sequence: TGTGCCAGCTCACCAGGAGCAGGAGGAGGCTACACCTTC. Its protein is CASSPGAGGGYTF. Full variable domain (remainder filled in from reference TRBV18 and TRBJ1-2): NAGVMQNPRHLVRRRGQEARLRCSPMKGHSHVYWYRQLPEEGLKFMVYLQKENIIDESGMPKERFSAEFPKEGPSILRIQQVVRGDSAAYFCASSPGAGGGYTFGSGTRLTVV.

The chain joins TRBV7-9 to TRBJ1-2; D is unclear. Germline CDR1 SEHNR, CDR2 FQNEAQ (reference sequence). The V gene lost 5 bases and the J gene lost 4 bases, with 11 bases spanning the gap. CDR3 length: 13 amino acids. CDR3 bases: TGTGCCAGCAGCCTCGGGTTAGGCTATGGCTACACCTTC. Translated: CASSLGLGYGYTF.

The V and J genes are TRBV5-4 and TRBJ2-2; 8 bases are shared with TRBD2. This CDR3 is built from 16 residues. V shed 6 bases, J shed 6 bases, and the junction held 13 bases outside the gene matches. Germline values: CDR1 SGHNT, CDR2 YYREEE (reference sequence). In DNA form, the CDR3 reads TGTGCCAGCACCCTCGCCCGGGGGGGCAGGGCCGGGGAGCTGTTTTTT. Translating it yields CASTLARGGRAGELFF.

V gene TRBV4-3 combines with J gene TRBJ2-7; tentative D call: TRBD1 (6 bases). From germline, CDR1 is LGHNA and CDR2 YSLEER. V was cut by 0 bases and J by 3 bases, with 6 bases left in between. This CDR3 comprises 13 residues. CDR3 sequence reads: CASSQEGGYEQYF. In DNA form, the CDR3 reads TGCGCCAGCAGCCAAGAAGGGGGCTACGAGCAGTACTTC.

The chain uses TRBV28 and TRBJ2-7, with 14 bases identical to TRBD2. The germline gives CDR1 MDHEN, CDR2 SYDVKM. The CDR3 is 17 residues long. Trimming at V came to 4 bases and at J to 3 bases, leaving 8 bases not matched to a gene. The CDR3 here is CASSSGTSGGGLYEQYF. Written as DNA, the CDR3 is TGTGCCAGCAGTTCCGGGACTAGCGGGGGAGGACTCTACGAGCAGTACTTC.

The J gene is TRBJ1-6, the V gene TRBV11-2; 7 bases align to TRBD1. There are 13 residues in the CDR3. CDR1 is SGHAT and CDR2 is FQNNGV in the germline V gene. Trimming took 4 bases from V and 14 from J; bases not matched to a gene: 8. The CDR3 region is CASSSDRARALHF. The CDR3 nucleotides read TGTGCCAGCAGCTCAGACAGGGCCAGGGCCCTCCACTTT. The whole variable domain, filled in from reference TRBV11-2 and TRBJ1-6, reads EAGVAQSPRYKIIEKRQSVAFWCNPISGHATLYWYQQILGQGPKLLIQFQNNGVVDDSQLPKDRFSAERLKGVDSTLKIQPAKLEDSAVYLCASSSDRARALHFGNGTRLTVT.

V usage is TRBV18 and J usage is TRBJ1-5; D may be TRBD1 (5 bases). The germline V and J ends were trimmed by 3 bases and 7 bases, with 13 bases remaining between them. CDR3 length: 14 residues. Germline CDR1 KGHSH, CDR2 LQKENI. CDR3: CASSPPAGRQPQHF. As DNA, the CDR3 is TGTGCCAGCTCACCCCCGGCAGGGCGGCAGCCCCAGCATTTT.

The chain links TRBV5-1 to TRBJ2-5; D is perhaps TRBD1 (6 bases). V shed 4 bases and J shed 1 base, with 8 bases lying between them. Germline CDR1 reads SGHRS; CDR2 reads YFSETQ. The CDR3 totals 13 residues. The CDR3 region is CASSRTVQETQYF. The DNA of the CDR3 is TGCGCCAGCAGCCGGACAGTCCAAGAGACCCAGTACTTC.

This clone was recorded a few times. A junction boundary mismatches the germline segment, possibly from a read error. V is TRBV7-8 and J is TRBJ1-6; D is unclear. This CDR3 contains 11 residues. Germline assignment: CDR1 SGHVS and CDR2 FQNEAQ. The CDR3 nucleotides are TGTGCCAGCAGCTTAGCTTCAGCCCTCCACTTT. This gives the protein CASSLASALHF.